This T cell receptor beta chain originates from a study of OX40 agonist ivuxolimab in advanced cancers. Trimming took 3 bases from V and 1 from J, leaving 6 bases between them. The CDR3 is made up of 12 amino acids. The germline V gene has CDR1 GTSNPN and CDR2 SVGIG (reference sequence). In this sample, this clone turned up once. Assay used: immunoSEQ multiplex PCR; TCRdb lists only in-frame clones, some missing. This sample has approximately 89,000 clones, with over 75% found just once. Patients were excluded for autoimmune disease history or systemic immunosuppression. The starting material was CD4+ or CD8+ T cells sorted from blood, obtained in a trial of the OX40 agonist ivuxolimab. The receptor comes from an adult with an advanced solid tumor such as melanoma, head and neck, liver or kidney cancer. The chain has TRBV30 and TRBJ2-5, with D possibly matching TRBD1 (5 bases). The CDR3 region has the DNA TGTGCCTGGAGAGGGGTCCAAGAGACCCAGTACTTC. Protein product: CAWRGVQETQYF. Filled out from reference TRBV30 and TRBJ2-5, the complete variable domain reads SQTIHQWPATLVQPVGSPLSLECTVEGTSNPNLYWYRQAAGRGLQLLFYSVGIGQISSEVPQNLSASRPQDRQFILSSKKLLLSDSGFYLCAWRGVQETQYFGPGTRLLVL.